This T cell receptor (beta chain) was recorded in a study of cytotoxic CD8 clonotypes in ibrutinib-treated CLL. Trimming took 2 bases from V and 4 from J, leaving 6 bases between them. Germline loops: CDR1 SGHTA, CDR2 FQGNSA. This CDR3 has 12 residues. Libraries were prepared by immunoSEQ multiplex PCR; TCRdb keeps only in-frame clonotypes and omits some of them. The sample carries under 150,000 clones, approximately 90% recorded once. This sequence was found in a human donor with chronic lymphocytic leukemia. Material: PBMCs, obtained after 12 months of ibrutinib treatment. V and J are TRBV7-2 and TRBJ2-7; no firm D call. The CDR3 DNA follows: TGTGCCAGCAGCTTATCCCTTTACGAGCAGTACTTC. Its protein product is CASSLSLYEQYF. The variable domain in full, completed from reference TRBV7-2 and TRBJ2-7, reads GAGVSQSPSNKVTEKGKDVELRCDPISGHTALYWYRQSLGQGLEFLIYFQGNSAPDKSGLPSDRFSAERTGGSVSTLTIQRTQQEDSAVYLCASSLSLYEQYFGPGTRLTVT.